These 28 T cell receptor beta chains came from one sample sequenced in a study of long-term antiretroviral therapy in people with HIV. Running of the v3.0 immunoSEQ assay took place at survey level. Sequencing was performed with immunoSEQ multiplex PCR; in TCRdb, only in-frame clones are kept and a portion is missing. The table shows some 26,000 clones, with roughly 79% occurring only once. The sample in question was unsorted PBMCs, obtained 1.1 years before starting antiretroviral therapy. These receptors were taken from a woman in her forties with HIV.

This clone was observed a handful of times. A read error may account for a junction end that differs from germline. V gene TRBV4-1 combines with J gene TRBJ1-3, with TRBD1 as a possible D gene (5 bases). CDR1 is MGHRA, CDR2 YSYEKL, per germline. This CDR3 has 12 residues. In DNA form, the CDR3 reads TGCGCCAGCAGCCACCTCATGGGACCCTCGATATGG. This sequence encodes CASSHLMGPSIW.

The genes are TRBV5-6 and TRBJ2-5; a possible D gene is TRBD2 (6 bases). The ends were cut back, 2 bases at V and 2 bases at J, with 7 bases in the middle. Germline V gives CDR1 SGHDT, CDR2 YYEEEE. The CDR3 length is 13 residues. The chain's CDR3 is CASSFAGQETQYF. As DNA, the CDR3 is TGTGCCAGCAGCTTCGCGGGGCAAGAGACCCAGTACTTC.

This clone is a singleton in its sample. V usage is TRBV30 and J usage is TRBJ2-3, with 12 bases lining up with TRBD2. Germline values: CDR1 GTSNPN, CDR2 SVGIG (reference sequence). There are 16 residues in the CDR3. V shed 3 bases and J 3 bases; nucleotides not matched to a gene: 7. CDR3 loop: CAWSILLAGGTDTQYF. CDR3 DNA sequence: TGTGCCTGGAGCATCTTACTAGCGGGGGGAACAGATACGCAGTATTTT.

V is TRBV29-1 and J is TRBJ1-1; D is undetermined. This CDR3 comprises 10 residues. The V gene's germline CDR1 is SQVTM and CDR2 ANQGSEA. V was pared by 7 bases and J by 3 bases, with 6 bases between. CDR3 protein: CSASYTEAFF. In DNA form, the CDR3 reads TGCAGCGCTTCATACACTGAAGCTTTCTTT.

CDR3 in DNA: TGTGCCAGTAGAAGCGGACAAGAGACCCAGTACTTC. This codes for CASRSGQETQYF. The J gene is TRBJ2-5, the V gene TRBV19; the D gene is possibly TRBD2 (5 bases). With 6 bases removed from V and 2 bases from J, the gap between germline ends came to 7 bases. Germline V gene lookup returns CDR1 LNHDA and CDR2 SQIVND (reference sequence). The CDR3 has 12 residues.

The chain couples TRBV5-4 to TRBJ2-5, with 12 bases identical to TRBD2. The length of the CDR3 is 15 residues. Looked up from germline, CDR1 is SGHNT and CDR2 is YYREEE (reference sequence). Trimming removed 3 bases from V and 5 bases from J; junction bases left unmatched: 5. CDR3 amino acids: CASSSMTSGGETQYF. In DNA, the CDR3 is TGTGCCAGCAGCTCGATGACTAGCGGGGGTGAGACCCAGTACTTC.

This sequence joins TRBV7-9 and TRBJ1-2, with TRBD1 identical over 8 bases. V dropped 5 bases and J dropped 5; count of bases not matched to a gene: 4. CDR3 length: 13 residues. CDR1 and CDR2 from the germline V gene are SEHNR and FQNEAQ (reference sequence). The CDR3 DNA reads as TGTGCCAGCAGCCGGGACAGGCCTTATGGCTACACCTTC. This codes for CASSRDRPYGYTF. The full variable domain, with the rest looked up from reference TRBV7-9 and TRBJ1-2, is DTGVSQNPRHKITKRGQNVTFRCDPISEHNRLYWYRQTLGQGPEFLTYFQNEAQLEKSRLLSDRFSAERPKGSFSTLEIQRTEQGDSAMYLCASSRDRPYGYTFGSGTRLTVV.

The CDR3 DNA reads as TGTGCCAGCAGCGTAGCCTCCCGGGATACGCAGTATTTT. This codes for CASSVASRDTQYF. The gene calls are TRBV9 and TRBJ2-3; D unresolved. Trimming pared 0 bases from V and 6 bases from J, leaving 8 bases between. This CDR3 comprises 13 residues. Germline CDR1 SGDLS, CDR2 YYNGEE.

The CDR3 nucleotides are TGTGCCAGCAGTACATCCGGGACAGCGAACACTGAAGCTTTCTTT. It encodes CASSTSGTANTEAFF. The chain combines TRBV27 with TRBJ1-1, with 7 bases matching TRBD1. The CDR3 contains 15 residues. Germline V lookup: CDR1 MNHEY, CDR2 SMNVEV (reference sequence). V dropped 5 bases and J dropped 1; count of bases not matched to a gene: 7.

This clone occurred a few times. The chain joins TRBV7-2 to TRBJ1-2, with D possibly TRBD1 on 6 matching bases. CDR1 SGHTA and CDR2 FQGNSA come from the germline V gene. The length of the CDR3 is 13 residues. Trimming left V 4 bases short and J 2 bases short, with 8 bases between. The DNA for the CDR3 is TGTGCCAGCAGCTCCGGACAGAACTATGGCTACACCTTC. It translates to CASSSGQNYGYTF.

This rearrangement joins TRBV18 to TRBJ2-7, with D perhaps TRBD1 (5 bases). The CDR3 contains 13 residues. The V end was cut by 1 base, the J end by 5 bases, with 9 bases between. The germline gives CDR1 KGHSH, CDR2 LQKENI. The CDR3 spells CASSPRQGNEQYF. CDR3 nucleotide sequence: TGTGCCAGCTCACCACGTCAGGGCAACGAGCAGTACTTC.

In DNA form, the CDR3 reads TGTGCCAGCAGCGAGGGACAGTTGAACACTGAAGCTTTCTTT. Its translation is CASSEGQLNTEAFF. The chain has TRBV7-8 and TRBJ1-1; 7 bases align to TRBD1. This CDR3 is built from 14 residues. CDR1 is SGHVS, CDR2 FQNEAQ, per germline. The J segment lost 0 bases and the V segment lost 5 bases, leaving 3 bases of the junction unmatched.

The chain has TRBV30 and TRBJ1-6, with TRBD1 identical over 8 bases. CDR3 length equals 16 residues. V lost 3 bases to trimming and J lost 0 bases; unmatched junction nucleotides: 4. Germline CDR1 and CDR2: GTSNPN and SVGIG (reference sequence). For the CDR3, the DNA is TGTGCCTGGAGGGACAGGGCCTACTCCTATAATTCACCCCTCCACTTT. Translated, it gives CAWRDRAYSYNSPLHF.

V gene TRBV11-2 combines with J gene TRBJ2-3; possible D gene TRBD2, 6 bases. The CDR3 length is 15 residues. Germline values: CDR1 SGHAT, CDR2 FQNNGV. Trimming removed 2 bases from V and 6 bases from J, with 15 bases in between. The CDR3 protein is CASSLRRNGGDTQYF. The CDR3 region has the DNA TGTGCCAGCAGCTTACGCCGAAACGGGGGTGATACGCAGTATTTT. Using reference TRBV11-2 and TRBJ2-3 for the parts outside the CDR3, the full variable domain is EAGVAQSPRYKIIEKRQSVAFWCNPISGHATLYWYQQILGQGPKLLIQFQNNGVVDDSQLPKDRFSAERLKGVDSTLKIQPAKLEDSAVYLCASSLRRNGGDTQYFGPGTRLTVL.

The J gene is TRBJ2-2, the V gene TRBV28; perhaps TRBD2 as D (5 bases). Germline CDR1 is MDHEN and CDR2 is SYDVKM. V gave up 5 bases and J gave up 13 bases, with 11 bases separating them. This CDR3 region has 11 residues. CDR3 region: CASSGGGGLFF. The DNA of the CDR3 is TGTGCCAGCAGTGGCGGCGGAGGGCTGTTTTTT.

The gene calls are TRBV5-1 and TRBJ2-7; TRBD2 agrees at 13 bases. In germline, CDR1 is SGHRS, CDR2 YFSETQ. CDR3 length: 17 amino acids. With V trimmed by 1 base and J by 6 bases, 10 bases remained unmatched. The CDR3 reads CASSLWTSGSGTSEQYF. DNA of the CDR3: TGCGCCAGCAGCTTGTGGACTAGCGGGAGTGGGACTAGCGAGCAGTACTTC.

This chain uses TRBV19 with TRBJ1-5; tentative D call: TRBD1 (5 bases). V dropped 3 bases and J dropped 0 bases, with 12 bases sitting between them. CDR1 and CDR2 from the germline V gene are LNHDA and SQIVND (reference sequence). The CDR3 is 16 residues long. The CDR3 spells CASSIFGGISNQPQHF. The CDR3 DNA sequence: TGTGCCAGTAGTATTTTTGGGGGGATTAGCAATCAGCCCCAGCATTTT.

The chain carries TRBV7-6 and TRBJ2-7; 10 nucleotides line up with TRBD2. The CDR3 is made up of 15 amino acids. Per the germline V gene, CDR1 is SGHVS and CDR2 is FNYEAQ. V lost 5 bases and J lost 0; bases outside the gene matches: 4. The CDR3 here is CASSVGTSVSYEQYF. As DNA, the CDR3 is TGTGCCAGCAGCGTAGGGACTAGCGTCTCCTACGAGCAGTACTTC.

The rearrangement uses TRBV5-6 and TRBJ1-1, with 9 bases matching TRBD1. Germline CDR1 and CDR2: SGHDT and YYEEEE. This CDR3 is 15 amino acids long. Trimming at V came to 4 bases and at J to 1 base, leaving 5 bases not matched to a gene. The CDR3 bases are TGTGCCAGCAGCACATTGGGACAGGGGAACACTGAAGCTTTCTTT. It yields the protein CASSTLGQGNTEAFF.

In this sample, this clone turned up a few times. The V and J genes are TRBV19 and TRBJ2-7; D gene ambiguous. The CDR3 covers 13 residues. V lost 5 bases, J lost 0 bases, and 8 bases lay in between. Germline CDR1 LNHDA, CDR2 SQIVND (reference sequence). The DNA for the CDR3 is TGTGCCAGTAGTGCCCGAAACTCCTACGAGCAGTACTTC. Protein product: CASSARNSYEQYF.

In DNA, the CDR3 is TGTGCCAGCAGCGTAGGCAGGAACACTGAAGCTTTCTTT. Translation gives CASSVGRNTEAFF. V and J are TRBV9 and TRBJ1-1; D gene unclear. Trimming removed 0 bases from V and 1 base from J, with 4 bases in between. Germline V gene lookup returns CDR1 SGDLS and CDR2 YYNGEE. The CDR3 is 13 amino acids.

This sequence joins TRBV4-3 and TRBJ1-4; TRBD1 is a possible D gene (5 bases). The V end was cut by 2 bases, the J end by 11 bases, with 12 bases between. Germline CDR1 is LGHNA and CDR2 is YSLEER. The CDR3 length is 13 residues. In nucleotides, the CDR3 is TGCGCCAGCAGCCAAAGGGGTTTGAAGAAACTGTTTTTT. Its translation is CASSQRGLKKLFF.

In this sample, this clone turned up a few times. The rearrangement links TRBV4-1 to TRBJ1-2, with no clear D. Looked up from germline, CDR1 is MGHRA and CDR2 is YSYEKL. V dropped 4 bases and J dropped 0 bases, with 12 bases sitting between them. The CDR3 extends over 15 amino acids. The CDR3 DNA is TGCGCCAGCAGCCTCCCCAGCGGAGCTAACTATGGCTACACCTTC. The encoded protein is CASSLPSGANYGYTF.

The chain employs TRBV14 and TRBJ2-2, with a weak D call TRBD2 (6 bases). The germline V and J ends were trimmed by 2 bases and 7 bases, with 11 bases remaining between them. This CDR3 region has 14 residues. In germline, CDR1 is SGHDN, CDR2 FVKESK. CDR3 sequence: CASSQLAWGGELFF. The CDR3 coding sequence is TGTGCCAGCAGCCAACTAGCGTGGGGCGGGGAGCTGTTTTTT.

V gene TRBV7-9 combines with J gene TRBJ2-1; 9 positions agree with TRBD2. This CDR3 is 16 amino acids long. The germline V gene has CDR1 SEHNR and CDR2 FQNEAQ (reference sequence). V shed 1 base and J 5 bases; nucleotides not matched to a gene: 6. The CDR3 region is CASSLVLSGRNNEQFF. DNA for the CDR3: TGTGCCAGCAGCTTAGTGCTTAGCGGGAGAAACAATGAGCAGTTCTTC.

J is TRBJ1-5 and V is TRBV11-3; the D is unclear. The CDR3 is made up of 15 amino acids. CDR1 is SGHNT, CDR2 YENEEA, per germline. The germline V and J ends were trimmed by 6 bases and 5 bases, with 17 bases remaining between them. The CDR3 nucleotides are TGTGCCAGCAGTCTCAACAGTTACCACGATCAGCCCCAGCATTTT. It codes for CASSLNSYHDQPQHF.

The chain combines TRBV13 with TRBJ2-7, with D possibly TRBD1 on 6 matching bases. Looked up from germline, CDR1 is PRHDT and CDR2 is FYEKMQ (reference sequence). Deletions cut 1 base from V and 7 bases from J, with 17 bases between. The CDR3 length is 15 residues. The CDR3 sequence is CASSLEVTGLEEQYF. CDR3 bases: TGTGCCAGCAGCTTAGAAGTGACAGGCCTGGAGGAGCAGTACTTC.

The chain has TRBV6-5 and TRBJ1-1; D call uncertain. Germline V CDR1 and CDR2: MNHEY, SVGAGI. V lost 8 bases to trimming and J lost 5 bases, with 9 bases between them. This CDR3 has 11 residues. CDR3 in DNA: TGTGCCAGCGGCTACAAAACTGAAGCTTTCTTT. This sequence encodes CASGYKTEAFF.